Sequencing of this T cell receptor beta chain was carried out in a study of blood T cell repertoires in COVID-19. The V gene's germline CDR1 is MNHEY and CDR2 SVGEGT. The ends lost 2 bases at V and 2 bases at J; junction bases unmatched: 2. The CDR3 has 14 amino acids. Sequencing used immunoSEQ multiplex PCR; TCRdb keeps in-frame clones, though not all of them. The repertoire holds 85,000 or so clones, 90% to 95% seen once, with 4% to 5.5% in the top ten. This clonotype was obtained from a human donor with active COVID-19. The donor label of this sample is uncertain. Sequenced: peripheral blood. The rearrangement uses TRBV6-2 or TRBV6-3 and TRBJ1-2, with 7 bases identical to TRBD1. The CDR3 spells CASSYRQGNYGYTF. The CDR3 nucleotides are TGTGCCAGCAGTTACCGACAGGGAAACTATGGCTACACCTTC.